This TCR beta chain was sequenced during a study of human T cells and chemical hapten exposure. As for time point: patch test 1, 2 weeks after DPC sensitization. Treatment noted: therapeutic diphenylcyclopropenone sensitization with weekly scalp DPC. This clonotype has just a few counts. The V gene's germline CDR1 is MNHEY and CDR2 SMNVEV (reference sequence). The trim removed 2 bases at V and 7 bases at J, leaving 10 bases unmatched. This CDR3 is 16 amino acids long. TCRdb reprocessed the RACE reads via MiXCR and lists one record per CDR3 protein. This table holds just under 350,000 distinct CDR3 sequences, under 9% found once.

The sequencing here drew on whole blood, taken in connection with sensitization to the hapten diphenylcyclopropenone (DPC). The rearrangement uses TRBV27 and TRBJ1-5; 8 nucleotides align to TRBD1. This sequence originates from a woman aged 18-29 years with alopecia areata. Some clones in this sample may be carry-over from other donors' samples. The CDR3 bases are TGTGCCAGCAGTTTAGTCTTTCAGGGGGCCGGGCAGCCCCAGCATTTT. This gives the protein CASSLVFQGAGQPQHF.